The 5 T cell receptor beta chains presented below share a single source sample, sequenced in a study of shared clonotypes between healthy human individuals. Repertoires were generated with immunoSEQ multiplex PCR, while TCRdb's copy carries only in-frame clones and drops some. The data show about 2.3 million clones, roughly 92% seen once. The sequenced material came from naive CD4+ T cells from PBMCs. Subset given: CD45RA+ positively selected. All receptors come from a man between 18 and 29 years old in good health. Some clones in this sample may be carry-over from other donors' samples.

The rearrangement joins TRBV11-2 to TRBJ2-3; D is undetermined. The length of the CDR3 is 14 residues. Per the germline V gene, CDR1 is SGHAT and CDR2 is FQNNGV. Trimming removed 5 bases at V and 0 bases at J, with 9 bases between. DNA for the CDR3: TGTGCCAGCAGCCGTCGCACGAGCACAGATACGCAGTATTTT. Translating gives CASSRRTSTDTQYF.

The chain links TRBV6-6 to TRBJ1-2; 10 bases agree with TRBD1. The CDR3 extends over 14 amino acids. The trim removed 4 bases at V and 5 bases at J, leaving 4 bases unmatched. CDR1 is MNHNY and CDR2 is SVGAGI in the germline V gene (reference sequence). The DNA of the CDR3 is TGTGCCAGCAGTTTGGGACAGGGGAATTATGGCTACACCTTC. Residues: CASSLGQGNYGYTF.

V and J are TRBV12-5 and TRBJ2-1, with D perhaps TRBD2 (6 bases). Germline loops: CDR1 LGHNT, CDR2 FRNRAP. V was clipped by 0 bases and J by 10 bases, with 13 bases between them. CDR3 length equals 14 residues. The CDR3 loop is CASGLVGGRGEQFF. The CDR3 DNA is TGTGCTAGTGGTTTGGTAGGAGGGAGAGGAGAGCAGTTCTTC.

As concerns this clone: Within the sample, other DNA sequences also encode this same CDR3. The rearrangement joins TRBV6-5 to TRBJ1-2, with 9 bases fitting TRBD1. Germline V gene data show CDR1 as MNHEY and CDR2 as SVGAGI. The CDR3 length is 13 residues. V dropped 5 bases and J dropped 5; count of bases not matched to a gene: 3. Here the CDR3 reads CASSPGTGYGYTF. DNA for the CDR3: TGTGCCAGCAGTCCCGGGACAGGGTATGGCTACACCTTC.

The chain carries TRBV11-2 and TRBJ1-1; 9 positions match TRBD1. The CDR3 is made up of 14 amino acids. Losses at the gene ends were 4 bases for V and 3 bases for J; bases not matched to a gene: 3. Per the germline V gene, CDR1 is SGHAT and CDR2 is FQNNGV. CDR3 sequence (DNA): TGTGCCAGCAGCTGGGACAGGGTCGACACTGAAGCTTTCTTT. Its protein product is CASSWDRVDTEAFF.